Presented here are 17 T cell receptor beta chains from one specimen sequenced in a study of human T cells and chemical hapten exposure (dated by TCRdb to the early 2020s). Interpreted using the paper, the time point label stands for: pre-sensitization, week 0. The sample's treatment or condition label, in plain terms: therapeutic diphenylcyclopropenone sensitization with weekly scalp DPC. Library creation used RACE. The sequencer listed for this sample is NextSeq 500. The public reads were reprocessed in TCRdb via fastp at Q25 and MiXCR, keeping in-frame beta chains. Rows merge per CDR3 protein into single entries with the most common DNA and genes. The sample includes around 380,000 distinct CDR3 sequences, with about 5.4% observed a single time. Around 8% of the sample is taken by the ten largest. The sequenced sample was whole blood, obtained in connection with sensitization to the hapten diphenylcyclopropenone (DPC). The receptor source for this set is a woman in her late teens or twenties with alopecia areata. Some clones in this sample may be carry-over from other donors' samples.

The CDR3 DNA follows: TGTGCCAGCAGCCGAGGGACTAGCGGGGGGCGAAGCTCTGGGGCCAACGTCCTGACTTTC. This translates into CASSRGTSGGRSSGANVLTF. The V call is TRBV2, the J call TRBJ2-6; 15 bases fit TRBD2. There are 20 residues in the CDR3. Looked up from germline, CDR1 is SNHLY and CDR2 is FYNNEI. The V and J ends lost 6 bases and 0 bases, in that order; junction bases with no gene match: 9.

J is TRBJ1-1 and V is TRBV7-3, with a weak D call TRBD1 (6 bases). This CDR3 has 12 residues. Trimming left V 5 bases short and J 8 bases short, with 12 bases between. The V gene's germline CDR1 is SGHTA and CDR2 FQGTGA. In DNA form, the CDR3 reads TGTGCCAGCAGCCCCAACAGGGTGGAAGCTTTCTTT. It is translated as CASSPNRVEAFF.

This chain uses TRBV29-1 with TRBJ1-1; D not certain. The germline CDR1 and CDR2 sequences are SQVTM and ANQGSEA. The CDR3 covers 11 residues. The germline V and J ends were trimmed by 4 bases and 1 base, with 4 bases remaining between them. The CDR3 sequence: CSVVRNTEAFF. CDR3 DNA sequence: TGCAGCGTTGTAAGGAACACTGAAGCTTTCTTT.

This clonotype appeared a few times. The chain joins TRBV20-1 to TRBJ1-2; no definite D call. Per the germline V gene, CDR1 is DFQATT and CDR2 is SNEGSKA (reference sequence). The CDR3 extends over 13 amino acids. CDR3 sequence reads: CTPERFNDYGYTF. The CDR3, as DNA: TGCACCCCGGAAAGGTTTAATGACTATGGCTACACCTTC.

The chain combines TRBV5-6 with TRBJ1-1; no reliable D call. V lost 0 bases and J 10 bases, leaving 7 bases between the germline ends. CDR1 is SGHDT and CDR2 is YYEEEE in the germline V gene. There are 11 residues in the CDR3. CDR3 bases: TGTGCCAGCAGCTTGGGCCCCGCAGCTTTCTTT. It specifies CASSLGPAAFF.

The CDR3 DNA reads TGCAGCGTTGCCTTCGAGCGGGGCCCCCAAGAGACCCAGTACTTC. It encodes CSVAFERGPQETQYF. The rearrangement uses TRBV29-1 and TRBJ2-5; 7 positions match TRBD2. The CDR3 contains 15 residues. Germline assignment: CDR1 SQVTM and CDR2 ANQGSEA. V was pared by 4 bases and J by 1 base, with 9 bases of the junction left unmatched.

This clonotype was counted only a few times. V and J are TRBV7-8 and TRBJ2-3; 8 bases map to TRBD2. This CDR3 is built from 15 residues. The junction had 10 bases not matched to a gene; V was cut back by 5 bases and J by 6 bases. Germline V CDR1 and CDR2: SGHVS, FQNEAQ. CDR3 sequence: CASSPGLGVLDTQYF. The CDR3 bases are TGTGCCAGCAGCCCGGGACTAGGAGTTTTGGATACGCAGTATTTT.

This clonotype has a handful of counts. The chain couples TRBV27 to TRBJ2-7; D is perhaps TRBD2 (5 bases). Germline loops: CDR1 MNHEY, CDR2 SMNVEV (reference sequence). This CDR3 region has 13 residues. Trimming left V 8 bases short and J 5 bases short, with 16 bases between. CDR3 coding DNA: TGTGCCAGCGGCCGAGGGTCTGTCAACGAGCAGTACTTC. Translation gives CASGRGSVNEQYF.

This clonotype was detected only a few times. This chain links TRBV27 with TRBJ2-7; tentatively, D is TRBD1 or TRBD2 (5 bases each). The CDR3 runs 15 residues. The germline CDR1 and CDR2 sequences are MNHEY and SMNVEV (reference sequence). Trimming removed 2 bases at V and 0 bases at J, with 11 bases between. CDR3 loop: CASSLASGPSYEQYF. The CDR3, as DNA: TGTGCCAGCAGTTTAGCGTCGGGGCCCTCCTACGAGCAGTACTTC.

This clonotype appeared many times. The chain employs TRBV2 and TRBJ1-6; no firm D call. This CDR3 region has 14 residues. Germline lookup yields CDR1 SNHLY and CDR2 FYNNEI. Between the trimmed V and J ends, which lost 1 base and 6 bases, there was a span of 7 bases. DNA for the CDR3: TGTGCCAGCAGTGAAGAGACTGTTAATTCACCCCTCCACTTT. Amino acid sequence: CASSEETVNSPLHF.

This clonotype was picked up many times. The V and J genes are TRBV29-1 and TRBJ2-5, with 9 bases aligning to TRBD1. Germline V lookup: CDR1 SQVTM, CDR2 ANQGSEA. The CDR3 runs to 12 residues. The ends lost 4 bases at V and 8 bases at J; junction bases unmatched: 5. CDR3 amino acids: CSVATGGFTQYF. CDR3 in DNA: TGCAGCGTTGCGACAGGGGGTTTCACCCAGTACTTC.

V usage is TRBV27 and J usage is TRBJ2-2; 10 bases fit TRBD1. Losses at the gene ends were 5 bases for V and 3 bases for J; bases not matched to a gene: 6. CDR1 and CDR2 from the germline V gene are MNHEY and SMNVEV (reference sequence). The CDR3 extends over 16 amino acids. CDR3: CASSPRGTGDTGELFF. The CDR3 bases are TGTGCCAGCAGTCCCCGAGGGACAGGGGACACCGGGGAGCTGTTTTTT.

This clonotype has only a few counts. The CDR3 end shows no conserved phenylalanine or tryptophan, and so a read error is likely. The DNA is left out, because the CDR3 cannot be placed on it with certainty; the CDR3 is given as TCRdb lists it. V gene TRBV4-2 combines with J gene TRBJ2-7; TRBD1 is the table's D call and was not checked against the DNA. From its first to its last residue, the CDR3 has 11 amino acids. Germline values: CDR1 LGHNA, CDR2 YNFKEQ. The CDR3 loop is CASSQERNPTG.

The chain carries TRBV10-3 and TRBJ2-1; a weak D match, TRBD1 (5 bases). Trimming cost V 3 bases and J 3 bases, with 12 bases left between them. Germline CDR1 and CDR2: ENHRY and SYGVKD. This CDR3 has 15 residues. CDR3 DNA: TGTGCCATCAGTGAAGCCCAGGGTATCTACAATGAGCAGTTCTTC. Encoded protein: CAISEAQGIYNEQFF.

This clonotype was counted ten times or more. The chain joins TRBV10-3 to TRBJ2-1; 9 positions agree with TRBD2. V was clipped by 6 bases and J by 2 bases; unmatched bases: 2. The CDR3 runs 14 residues. From germline, CDR1 is ENHRY and CDR2 SYGVKD. CDR3 loop: CAISGGGAYNEQFF. As DNA, the CDR3 is TGTGCCATCAGCGGCGGGGGGGCCTACAATGAGCAGTTCTTC.

The chain is built from TRBV7-2 and TRBJ1-5; D is unclear. There are 13 residues in the CDR3. Germline CDR1 and CDR2: SGHTA and FQGNSA. V was pared by 5 bases and J by 4 bases, with 9 bases between. The CDR3 spells CASSADPNQPQHF. The CDR3 DNA reads TGTGCCAGCAGCGCAGACCCTAATCAGCCCCAGCATTTT.

CDR3 loop: CASMGQGGSQPQHF. The CDR3 DNA is TGTGCCAGCATGGGACAGGGCGGGAGCCAGCCCCAGCATTTT. This chain joins TRBV6-1 and TRBJ1-5; 9 nucleotides line up with TRBD1. Germline trimming cut 7 bases from V and 7 bases from J; bases unmatched to any gene: 8. Germline V gives CDR1 MNHNS, CDR2 SASEGT. There are 14 residues in the CDR3.